This T cell receptor (beta chain) is from a study of shared clonotypes between healthy human individuals. Produced via immunoSEQ multiplex PCR; TCRdb's table is partial and in-frame only. The table has some 2,000,000 clones, 85% to 95% seen once; the top ten hold more than 0.1%. Germline V CDR1 and CDR2: SGHRS, YFSETQ. V was trimmed by 3 bases and J by 8 bases, leaving 14 bases between them. This CDR3 is 14 amino acids long. The chain combines TRBV5-1 with TRBJ1-4; the D gene is possibly TRBD1 (5 bases). The receptor was derived from a man aged 18 to 29 in good health. Sequenced sample: naive CD4+ T cells sorted from blood. The subset is: CD45RA+ positively selected. CDR3 sequence (DNA): TGCGCCAGCAGCTCTGGGGACCCCTCGGAAAAACTGTTTTTT. This gives the protein CASSSGDPSEKLFF.